A selection of T cell receptor beta chains follows, all from one sample in a study of vaccination effects on CD4 cells after COVID-19. Generated by immunoSEQ multiplex PCR, the TCRdb table keeps only in-frame clones and is missing some. The table lists roughly 46,000 clones, about 70% of them singletons. Antigens for these TCRs are unknown. Sequencing used CD4+ T cells from PBMCs cultured without peptide, obtained after COVID-19 vaccination. These receptors were taken from a human donor who had a prior SARS-CoV-2 infection. Each CDR3 is given with its conserved first and last residue. D genes are given only for firm matches. The size field is filled for only some rows; it gives once, few, many or a size class.

clone size	D gene	V gene	J gene	CDR3 DNA	CDR3 protein
NA	NA	TRBV6-2/TRBV6-3	TRBJ1-1	TGTGCCAGCAGTTACTATTGGGACACACCTCAGAACACTGAAGCTTTCTTT	CASSYYWDTPQNTEAFF
NA	NA	TRBV6-5	TRBJ1-6	TGTGCCAGCACTTTAAATTCACCCCTCCACTTT	CASTLNSPLHF
NA	TRBD2	TRBV6-6	TRBJ2-3	TGTGCCAGCAGTCCTATAGCGGGGGCAGATACGCAGTATTTT	CASSPIAGADTQYF
NA	NA	TRBV7-3	TRBJ2-1	TGTGCCAGCAGCTTAGCCCCAGGTTTTGATAATGAGCAGTTCTTC	CASSLAPGFDNEQFF
NA	NA	TRBV13	TRBJ1-2	TGTGCCAGCAGCTTAACAGGGTACTATGGCTACACCTTC	CASSLTGYYGYTF
NA	TRBD2	TRBV4-2	TRBJ2-1	TGTGCCAGCAGCCATACTAGCGTGGTCAATGAGCAGTTCTTC	CASSHTSVVNEQFF
NA	TRBD2	TRBV7-2	TRBJ2-1	TGTGCCAGCAGGGGGGGGAGATACTACAATGAGCAGTTCTTC	CASRGGRYYNEQFF
once	NA	TRBV5-5	TRBJ1-1	TGTGCCAGCAGCTTGGAACTTGCCAGATGGAACACTGAAGCTTTCTTT	CASSLELARWNTEAFF
once	NA	TRBV2	TRBJ2-7	TGTGCCAGCAGTCCCTCTTTTCTCGGCGAGCAGTACTTC	CASSPSFLGEQYF
NA	TRBD2	TRBV7-9	TRBJ2-3	TGTGCCAGCGAAGGACTAGCGGGGGTTTATAGCACAGATACGCAGTATTTT	CASEGLAGVYSTDTQYF
NA	NA	TRBV25-1	TRBJ2-3	TGTGCCAGCAGTGGTCCGGGATATAGCACAGATACGCAGTATTTT	CASSGPGYSTDTQYF
NA	TRBD2	TRBV11-2	TRBJ2-5	TGTGCCAGCAGCTCCGGACTAGCGGGAGGTCGCGAGACCCAGTACTTC	CASSSGLAGGRETQYF
NA	TRBD1	TRBV6-5	TRBJ2-7	TGTGCCAGCAGCTTCCAGGGGGCGACCTACGAGCAGTACTTC	CASSFQGATYEQYF
few	TRBD2	TRBV2	TRBJ2-7	TGTGCCAGCGGACTAGAACGTGTCTCCTACGAGCAGTACTTC	CASGLERVSYEQYF
NA	TRBD1	TRBV24-1	TRBJ1-2	TGTGCCACCAGTGATCCGGGACAGGGATTAGGCGGCTACACCTTC	CATSDPGQGLGGYTF
NA	NA	TRBV9	TRBJ2-2	TGTGCCAGCAGCGTAGAGGGCCGGATCACCGGGGAGCTGTTTTTT	CASSVEGRITGELFF
NA	NA	TRBV7-2	TRBJ1-4	TGTGCCAGCAGCACTCAAGGGTCAACTAATGAAAAACTGTTTTTT	CASSTQGSTNEKLFF
once	NA	TRBV12-3/TRBV12-4	TRBJ1-2	TGTGCCAGCAAGGCCTTCCGTGGCTACACCTTC	CASKAFRGYTF
NA	NA	TRBV5-1	TRBJ2-2	TGCGCCAGCAGCTTGGTATCAGGCACCGGGGAGCTGTTTTTT	CASSLVSGTGELFF
NA	NA	TRBV3-1/TRBV3-2	TRBJ2-7	TGTGCCAGCAGCCAAGGCGGGACCACCTCCTACGAGCAGTACTTC	CASSQGGTTSYEQYF
NA	TRBD1	TRBV11-1	TRBJ1-2	TGTGCCAGCAGCCTGGGACAGTTATATGGCTACACCTTC	CASSLGQLYGYTF
NA	TRBD2	TRBV7-6	TRBJ2-1	TGTGCCAGCAGTCTAGGGCTAGCGGCGAGACGGCACAATGAGCAGTTCTTC	CASSLGLAARRHNEQFF
NA	NA	TRBV7-2	TRBJ1-2	TGTGCCAGCAGCTTAGGACAGACTACTAACTATGGCTACACCTTC	CASSLGQTTNYGYTF
NA	NA	TRBV2	TRBJ1-5	TGTGCCAGCAGTGAAGCGTACGGGGGGCTGCAGCCCCAGCATTTT	CASSEAYGGLQPQHF
NA	NA	TRBV7-2	TRBJ1-2	TGTGCCAGCAGTCCGGACCGGGGGAACGGCTACACCTTC	CASSPDRGNGYTF
NA	NA	TRBV19	TRBJ1-1	TGTGCCAGTAGCTTTAACCGAGTGAATACTGAAGCTTTCTTT	CASSFNRVNTEAFF
NA	NA	TRBV3-1/TRBV3-2	TRBJ2-1	TGTGCCAGCAGCGGAGCACAGTACAATGAGCAGTTCTTC	CASSGAQYNEQFF
NA	TRBD1	TRBV5-1	TRBJ2-2	TGCGCCAGCAGCTTGGCAAAACCGGGACAGTTTCTCGGGGAGCTGTTTTTT	CASSLAKPGQFLGELFF
once	NA	TRBV19	TRBJ1-2	TGTGCCAGTAGAGATAGGAGGGCGGATGGCTACACCTTC	CASRDRRADGYTF
NA	TRBD1	TRBV5-1	TRBJ2-2	TGCGCCAGCAGCTGGACAGGGGACACCGGGGAGCTGTTTTTT	CASSWTGDTGELFF
NA	NA	TRBV23-1	TRBJ1-1	TGCGCCAGCAGCCCCCTAAAGTCGGATGAAGCTTTCTTT	CASSPLKSDEAFF
few	NA	TRBV2	TRBJ2-7	TGTGCCAGCAGTGAGATAAGGAATCTCGGGCAGTACTTC	CASSEIRNLGQYF
NA	TRBD1	TRBV2	TRBJ2-5	TGTGCCAGCAGTCCTTTTAGGACAGGGGAAATAAAGACCCAGTACTTC	CASSPFRTGEIKTQYF
NA	TRBD2	TRBV18	TRBJ2-7	TGTGCCAGCTCACGGGACTACCAAACCTCCTACGAGCAGTACTTC	CASSRDYQTSYEQYF
NA	NA	TRBV15	TRBJ2-3	TGTGCCACCAGCAGAGAGAAGGTCCGGGGGGATACGCAGTATTTT	CATSREKVRGDTQYF
once	NA	TRBV2	TRBJ2-7	TGTGCCAGCCTTGGCAGGGGAAGGGTGGAGCAGTACTTC	CASLGRGRVEQYF
few	NA	TRBV27	TRBJ2-7	TGTGCCAGCAGTTCCACGACGGACCCCTACGAGCAGTACTTC	CASSSTTDPYEQYF
NA	NA	TRBV6-5	TRBJ1-2	TGTGCCAGCAGTTACTCGGGCGGGGGGCCGTACTATGGCTACACCTTC	CASSYSGGGPYYGYTF
NA	TRBD2	TRBV7-9	TRBJ2-5	TGTGCCAGCGTGCCGGGACTAGCTCTGGAGACCCAGTACTTC	CASVPGLALETQYF